This T cell receptor (beta chain) was identified in a study of blood T cells in healthy people across ages. Whole-study findings and limits: Older age went with lower TCR beta diversity per million T cells, in a roughly linear way. Strong correlation linked observed beta diversity and percent naive T cells. The study lacked donor CMV status, which possibly confounded expanded clonotype changes.

This clonotype was counted only a few times. As yet, its antigen is unknown. In germline, CDR1 is MNHEY, CDR2 SVGEGT. The CDR3 is made up of 16 amino acids. V was cut by 6 bases and J by 4 bases, with 20 bases left in between. A second PCR of about 7 to 12 cycles used a sample-barcoded 5' primer and a J-beta primer mix. Each cDNA molecule carried a tag from a template-switch adaptor that contained 12 random nucleotides. TCRdb used MiXCR to reprocess the 5' RACE reads, holding one entry per CDR3 protein. The sample has about 730,000 distinct CDR3 sequences; around 40% are singletons. Input material: blood. V usage is TRBV6-2 or TRBV6-3 and J usage is TRBJ2-3; D gene unclear. This clonotype originated in a woman aged 55-70 years in good health. The CDR3 sequence is CASSPHSQLYSDTQYF. The CDR3 coding sequence is TGTGCCAGCAGCCCTCACTCCCAGCTGTATTCAGATACGCAGTATTTT.